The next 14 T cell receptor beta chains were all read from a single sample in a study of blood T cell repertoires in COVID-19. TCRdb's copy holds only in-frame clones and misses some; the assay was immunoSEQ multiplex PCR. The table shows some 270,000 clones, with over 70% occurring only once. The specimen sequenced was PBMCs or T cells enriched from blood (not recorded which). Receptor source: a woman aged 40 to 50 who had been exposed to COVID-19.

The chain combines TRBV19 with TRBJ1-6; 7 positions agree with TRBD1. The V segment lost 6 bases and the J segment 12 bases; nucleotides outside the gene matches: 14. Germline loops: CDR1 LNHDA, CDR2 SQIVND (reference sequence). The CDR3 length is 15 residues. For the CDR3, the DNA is TGTGCCAGTAGCGTCACCCCGGCAGGGGGTGGACCCCTCCACTTT. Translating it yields CASSVTPAGGGPLHF.

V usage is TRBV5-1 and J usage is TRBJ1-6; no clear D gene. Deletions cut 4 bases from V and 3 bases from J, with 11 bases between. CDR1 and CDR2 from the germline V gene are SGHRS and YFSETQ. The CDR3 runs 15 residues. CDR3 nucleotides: TGCGCCAGCAGCCCGGCTCGGGGCTATAATTCACCCCTCCACTTT. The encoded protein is CASSPARGYNSPLHF.

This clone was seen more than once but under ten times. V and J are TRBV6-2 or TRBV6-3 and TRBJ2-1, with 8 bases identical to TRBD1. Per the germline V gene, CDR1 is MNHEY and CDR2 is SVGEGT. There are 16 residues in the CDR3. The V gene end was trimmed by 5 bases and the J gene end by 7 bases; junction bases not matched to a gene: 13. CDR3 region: CASSKSRGQGSNEQFF. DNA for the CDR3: TGTGCCAGCAGTAAATCCCGAGGACAGGGATCGAATGAGCAGTTCTTC.

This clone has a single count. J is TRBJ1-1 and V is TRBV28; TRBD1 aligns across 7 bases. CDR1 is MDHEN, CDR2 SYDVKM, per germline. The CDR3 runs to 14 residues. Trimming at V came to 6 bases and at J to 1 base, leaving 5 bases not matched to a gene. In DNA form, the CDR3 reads TGTGCCAGCAGGGCAGGGGGTAAGAACACTGAAGCTTTCTTT. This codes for CASRAGGKNTEAFF.

The CDR3 protein is CASSGKVTVYGYTF. As DNA, the CDR3 is TGTGCCAGCAGCGGTAAGGTCACAGTCTATGGCTACACCTTC. The chain joins TRBV9 to TRBJ1-2; no clear D. There are 14 residues in the CDR3. CDR1 is SGDLS, CDR2 YYNGEE, per germline. Deletions cut 3 bases from V and 4 bases from J, with 13 bases between.

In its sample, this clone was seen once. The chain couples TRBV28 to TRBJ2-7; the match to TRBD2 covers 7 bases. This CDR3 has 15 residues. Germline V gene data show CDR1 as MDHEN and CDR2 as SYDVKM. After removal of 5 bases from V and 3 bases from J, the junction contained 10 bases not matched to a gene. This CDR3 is CASSAQLAANYEQYF. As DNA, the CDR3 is TGTGCCAGCAGTGCTCAGCTAGCGGCGAACTACGAGCAGTACTTC.

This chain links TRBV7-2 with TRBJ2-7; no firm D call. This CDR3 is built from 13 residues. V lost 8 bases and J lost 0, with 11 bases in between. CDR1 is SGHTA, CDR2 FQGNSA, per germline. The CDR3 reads CASCLASSYEQYF. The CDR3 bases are TGTGCCAGCTGTCTGGCTAGCTCCTACGAGCAGTACTTC.

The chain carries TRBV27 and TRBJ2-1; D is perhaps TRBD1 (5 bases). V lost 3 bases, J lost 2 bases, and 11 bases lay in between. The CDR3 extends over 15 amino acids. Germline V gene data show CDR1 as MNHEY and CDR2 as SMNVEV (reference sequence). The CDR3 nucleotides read TGTGCCAGCAGTTTGGGTGTGGGGCCCTACAATGAGCAGTTCTTC. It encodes CASSLGVGPYNEQFF.

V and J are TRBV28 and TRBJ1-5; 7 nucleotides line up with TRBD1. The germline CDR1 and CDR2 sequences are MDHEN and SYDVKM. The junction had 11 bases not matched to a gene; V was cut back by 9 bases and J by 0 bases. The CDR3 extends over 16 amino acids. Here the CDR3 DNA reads TGTGCCAGGACGGGGACAGCCGTAAATAGCAATCAGCCCCAGCATTTT. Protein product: CARTGTAVNSNQPQHF.

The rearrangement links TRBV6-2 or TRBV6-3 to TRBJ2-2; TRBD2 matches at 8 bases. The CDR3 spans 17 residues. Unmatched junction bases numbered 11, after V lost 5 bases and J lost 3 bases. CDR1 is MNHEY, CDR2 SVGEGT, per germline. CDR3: CASSPLRSGGDTGELFF. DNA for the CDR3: TGTGCCAGCAGTCCCCTGAGGAGCGGGGGAGACACCGGGGAGCTGTTTTTT.

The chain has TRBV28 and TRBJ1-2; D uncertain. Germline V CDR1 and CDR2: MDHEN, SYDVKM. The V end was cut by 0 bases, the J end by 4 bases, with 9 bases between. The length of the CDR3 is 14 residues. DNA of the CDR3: TGTGCCAGCAGTTTATGGATGGAGACCTATGGCTACACCTTC. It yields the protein CASSLWMETYGYTF.

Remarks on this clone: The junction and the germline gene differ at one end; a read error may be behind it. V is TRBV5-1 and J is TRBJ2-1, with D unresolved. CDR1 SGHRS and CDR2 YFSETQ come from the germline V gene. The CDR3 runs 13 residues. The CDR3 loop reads CASSLGQYNEQFF. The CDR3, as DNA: TGTGCCAGCAGCTTGGGTCAGTACAATGAGCAGTTCTTC.

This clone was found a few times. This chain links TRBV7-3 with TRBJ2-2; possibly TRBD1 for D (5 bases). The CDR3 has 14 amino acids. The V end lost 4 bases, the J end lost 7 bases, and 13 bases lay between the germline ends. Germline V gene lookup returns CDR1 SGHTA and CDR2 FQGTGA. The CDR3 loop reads CASSSLGAGGELFF. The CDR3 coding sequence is TGTGCCAGCAGCTCCTTAGGGGCAGGCGGGGAGCTGTTTTTT.

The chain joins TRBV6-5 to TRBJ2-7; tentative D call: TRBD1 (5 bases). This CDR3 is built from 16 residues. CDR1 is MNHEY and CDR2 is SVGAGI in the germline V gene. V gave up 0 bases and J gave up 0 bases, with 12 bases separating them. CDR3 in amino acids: CASSYSMQGPSYEQYV. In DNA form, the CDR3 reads TGTGCCAGCAGTTACTCGATGCAGGGCCCCTCCTACGAGCAGTACGTC.